This entry is about one T cell receptor (beta chain). There is no known antigen for this receptor. No base quality values were provided; no much bigger clone lies one nucleotide off. Genomic DNA was isolated from the sorted cells so that the TCRbeta CDR3 region could be sequenced. TCRbeta CDR3 regions were sequenced using the immunoSEQ Assay. The immuneACCESS repertoire file appears here via TCRdb, limited to in-frame rearrangements. These files lack a portion of the clones; in checked studies, under half of the deficit traces to unresolved V genes, and the cause of the others is not known. A total of roughly 87,000 clones appear in this sample, around 90% of them only once. The ten largest clones take up 6.5% to 8.5% of the sample. This sample is part of a study of OX40 agonist ivuxolimab in advanced cancers. Study-level background: The costimulatory receptor OX40 (CD134) was targeted by ivuxolimab, a fully human IgG2 agonistic monoclonal antibody. Partial responses occurred in three dose-escalation patients: two with cutaneous melanoma and one with hepatocellular carcinoma. A male proportion of 70% to 90% and a mean age of approximately 60 years, ranging from about 20 to 85, were recorded for the dose-escalation cohort. Patients were allowed to have had prior anti-PD-1, anti-PD-L1 or anti-CTLA-4 therapy, and approximately 40% of the dose-escalation patients had been treated with checkpoint inhibitors. The paper describes the monotherapy dose-escalation part (N = 52 patients) of the phase I trial of ivuxolimab. Intravenous ivuxolimab was administered to patients every 2 weeks at six dose levels: 0.01, 0.1, 0.3, 1.5, 3 and 10 mg/kg. Of the approximately 50 dose-escalation patients, hepatocellular carcinoma was present in 19, melanoma in roughly 15, renal cell carcinoma in 9 and head and neck cancer in 9. Peripheral TCRbeta sequencing aimed to test whether ivuxolimab altered TCR sequence diversity and caused clonal T-cell expansion.

Trimming removed 3 bases from V and 2 bases from J, leaving 19 bases between the germline ends. The CDR3 numbers 17 residues from cysteine through phenylalanine. Only the CDR3 DNA stays, 51 bases, in frame from base 1. Looking up the germline V gene yields CDR1 SGHTA and CDR2 FQGNSA. Patients with autoimmune disease history or receiving systemic immunosuppression were excluded from the trial. In every dose cohort, peripheral blood was drawn for TCR sequencing at baseline, cycle 4 day 1, and cycle 7 day 1. The samples were drawn from a first-in-human, open-label, multicenter phase I dose-escalation trial of ivuxolimab. Adults with locally advanced or metastatic melanoma, renal cell carcinoma, hepatocellular carcinoma or head and neck squamous cell carcinoma were enrolled in the trial. Before TCR sequencing, CD4+ T cells and CD8+ T cells were sorted from peripheral blood as separate populations. What the study reported, not specific to this receptor: After ivuxolimab, more expanded clones were found on average in CD8+ T cells than in CD4+ T cells. In the 0.1-3.0 mg/kg groups, partial responders were among the patients with the lowest normalized peripheral clonal expansion, particularly in CD8+ T cells. Low levels of normalized T-cell clonal expansion were also seen in some nonresponding patients. Which antigens the clonally expanded peripheral T cells were specific for was not determined. At doses of 0.1 to 3.0 mg/kg, clonal expansion of both CD4+ and CD8+ T cells in blood was seen between baseline and week 6.

The material was CD4+ or CD8+ T cells sorted from blood, obtained in a trial of the OX40 agonist ivuxolimab. The receptor's source is an adult with an advanced solid tumor such as melanoma, head and neck, liver or kidney cancer. The V and J segments used are TRBV7-2 and TRBJ2-5, with TRBD1 perhaps the D gene, on 6 matching bases. At the DNA level, the sequence is TGTGCCAGCAGCTTTATCCAGGGGATAACCTTACAAGAGACCCAGTACTTC. This encodes CASSFIQGITLQETQYF.